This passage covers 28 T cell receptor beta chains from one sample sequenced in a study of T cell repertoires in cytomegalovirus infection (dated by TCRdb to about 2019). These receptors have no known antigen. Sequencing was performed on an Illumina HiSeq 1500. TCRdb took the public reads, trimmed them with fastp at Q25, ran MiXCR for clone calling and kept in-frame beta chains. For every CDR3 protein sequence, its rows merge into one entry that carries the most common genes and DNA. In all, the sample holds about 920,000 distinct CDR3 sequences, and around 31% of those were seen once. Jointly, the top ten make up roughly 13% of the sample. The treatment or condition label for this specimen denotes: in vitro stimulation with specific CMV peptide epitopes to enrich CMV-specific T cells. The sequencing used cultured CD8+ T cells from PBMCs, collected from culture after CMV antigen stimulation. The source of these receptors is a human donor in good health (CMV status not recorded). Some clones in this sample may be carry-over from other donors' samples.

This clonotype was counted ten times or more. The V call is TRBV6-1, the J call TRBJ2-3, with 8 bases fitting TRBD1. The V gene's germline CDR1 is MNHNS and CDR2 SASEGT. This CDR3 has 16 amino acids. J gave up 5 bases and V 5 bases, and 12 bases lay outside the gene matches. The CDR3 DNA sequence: TGTGCCAGCAGTTTTAGTAAACCGGACAGGGAAGATACGCAGTATTTT. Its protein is CASSFSKPDREDTQYF.

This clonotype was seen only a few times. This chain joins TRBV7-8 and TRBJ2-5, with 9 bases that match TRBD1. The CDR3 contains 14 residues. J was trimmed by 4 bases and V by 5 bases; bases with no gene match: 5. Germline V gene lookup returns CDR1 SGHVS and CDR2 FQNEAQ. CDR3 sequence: CASSTPTGGETQYF. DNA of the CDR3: TGTGCCAGCAGCACGCCGACAGGGGGAGAGACCCAGTACTTC.

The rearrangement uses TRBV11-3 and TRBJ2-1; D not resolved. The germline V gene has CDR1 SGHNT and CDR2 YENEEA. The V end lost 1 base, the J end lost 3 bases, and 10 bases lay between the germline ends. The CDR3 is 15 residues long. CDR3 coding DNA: TGTGCCAGCAGCTTAGGGAAAGGGATCTACAATGAGCAGTTCTTC. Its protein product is CASSLGKGIYNEQFF.

CDR3 amino acids: CASSLPSGGAEDEQFF. The CDR3 DNA reads as TGTGCCAGCAGCTTGCCTAGCGGGGGGGCCGAGGATGAGCAGTTCTTC. This chain links TRBV7-4 with TRBJ2-1; TRBD2 aligns across 12 bases. Germline trimming cut 3 bases from V and 8 bases from J; bases unmatched to any gene: 8. This CDR3 is built from 16 residues. The germline V gene encodes CDR1 SGHVT and CDR2 SQSDAQ.

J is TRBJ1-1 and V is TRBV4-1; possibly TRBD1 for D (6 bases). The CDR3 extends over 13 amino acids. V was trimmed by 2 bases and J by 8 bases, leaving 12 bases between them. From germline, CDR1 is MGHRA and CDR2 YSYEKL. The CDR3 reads CASSQLGQQEAFF. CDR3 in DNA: TGCGCCAGCAGCCAACTTGGACAGCAGGAAGCTTTCTTT.

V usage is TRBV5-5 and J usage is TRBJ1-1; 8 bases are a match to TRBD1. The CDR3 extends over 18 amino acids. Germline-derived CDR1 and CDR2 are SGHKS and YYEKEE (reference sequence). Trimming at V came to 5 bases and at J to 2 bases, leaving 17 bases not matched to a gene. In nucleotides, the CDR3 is TGTGCCAGCAGTACCGACAGGGGAGGGATGGGATTCAACACTGAAGCTTTCTTT. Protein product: CASSTDRGGMGFNTEAFF.

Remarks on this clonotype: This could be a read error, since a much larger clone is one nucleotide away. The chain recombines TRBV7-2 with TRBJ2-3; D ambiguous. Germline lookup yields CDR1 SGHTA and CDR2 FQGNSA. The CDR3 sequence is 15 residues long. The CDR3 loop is CASSLEVYGTDTQYF. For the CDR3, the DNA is TGTGCCAGCAGTTTAGAGGTTTACGGCACAGATACGCAGTATTTT.

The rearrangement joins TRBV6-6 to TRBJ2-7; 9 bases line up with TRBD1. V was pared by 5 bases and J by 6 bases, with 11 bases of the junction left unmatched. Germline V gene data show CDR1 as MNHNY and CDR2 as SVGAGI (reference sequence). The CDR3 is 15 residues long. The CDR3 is CASSEWGQGSFEQYV. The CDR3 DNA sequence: TGTGCCAGCAGTGAGTGGGGACAGGGTAGCTTCGAGCAGTACGTC.

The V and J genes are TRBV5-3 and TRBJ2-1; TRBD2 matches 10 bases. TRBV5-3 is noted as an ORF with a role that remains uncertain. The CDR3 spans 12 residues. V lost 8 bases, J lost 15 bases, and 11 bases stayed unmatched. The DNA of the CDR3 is TGTGCCAGCATCCGAGCGGGGGGGAAAAGGTTCTTC. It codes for CASIRAGGKRFF.

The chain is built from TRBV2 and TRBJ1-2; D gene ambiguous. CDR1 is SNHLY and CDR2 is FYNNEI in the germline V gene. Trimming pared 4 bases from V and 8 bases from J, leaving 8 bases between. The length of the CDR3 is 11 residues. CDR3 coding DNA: TGTGCCAGCAGTGGAGGGTTAGGCTACACCTTC. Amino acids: CASSGGLGYTF.

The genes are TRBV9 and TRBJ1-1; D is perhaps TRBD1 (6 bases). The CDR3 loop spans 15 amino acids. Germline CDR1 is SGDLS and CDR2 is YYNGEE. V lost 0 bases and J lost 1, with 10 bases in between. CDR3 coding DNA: TGTGCCAGCAGCGTAGTGAGGGGGAGGAACACTGAAGCTTTCTTT. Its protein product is CASSVVRGRNTEAFF. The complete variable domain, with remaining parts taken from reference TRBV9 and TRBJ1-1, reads DSGVTQTPKHLITATGQRVTLRCSPRSGDLSVYWYQQSLDQGLQFLIQYYNGEERAKGNILERFSAQQFPDLHSELNLSSLELGDSALYFCASSVVRGRNTEAFFGQGTRLTVV.

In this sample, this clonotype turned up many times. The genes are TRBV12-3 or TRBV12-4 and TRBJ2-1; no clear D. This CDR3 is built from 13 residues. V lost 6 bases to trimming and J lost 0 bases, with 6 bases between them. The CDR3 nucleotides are TGTGCCAGCAGCTCTAGCTCCTACAATGAGCAGTTCTTC. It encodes CASSSSSYNEQFF.

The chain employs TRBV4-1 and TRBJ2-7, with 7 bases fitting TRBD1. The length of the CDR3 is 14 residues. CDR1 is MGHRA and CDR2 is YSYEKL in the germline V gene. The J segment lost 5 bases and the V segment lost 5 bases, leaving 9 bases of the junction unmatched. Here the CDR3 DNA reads TGCGCCAGCAGCAAACCTGACAGGGTCCACGAGCAGTACGTC. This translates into CASSKPDRVHEQYV.

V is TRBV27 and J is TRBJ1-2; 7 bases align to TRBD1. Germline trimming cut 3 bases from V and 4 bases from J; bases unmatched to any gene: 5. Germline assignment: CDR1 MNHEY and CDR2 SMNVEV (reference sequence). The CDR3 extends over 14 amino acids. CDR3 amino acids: CASSFSGQPYGYTF. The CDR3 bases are TGTGCCAGCAGTTTTTCGGGACAGCCCTATGGCTACACCTTC.

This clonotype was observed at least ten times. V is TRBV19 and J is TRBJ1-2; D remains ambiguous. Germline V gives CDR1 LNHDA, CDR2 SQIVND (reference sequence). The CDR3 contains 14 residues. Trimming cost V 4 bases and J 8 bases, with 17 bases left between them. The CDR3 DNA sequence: TGTGCCAGTAGTAACCCGGGCCGCCATGGCGGCTACACCTTC. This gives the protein CASSNPGRHGGYTF.

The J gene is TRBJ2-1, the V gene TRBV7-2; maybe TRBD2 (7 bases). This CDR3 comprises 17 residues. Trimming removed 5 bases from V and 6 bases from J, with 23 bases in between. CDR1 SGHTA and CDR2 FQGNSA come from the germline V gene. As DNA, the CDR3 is TGTGCCAGCAGCCACCAGGCGGGGGCTAACCCCGGCAATGAGCAGTTCTTC. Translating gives CASSHQAGANPGNEQFF. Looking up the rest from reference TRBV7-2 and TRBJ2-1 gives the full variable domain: GAGVSQSPSNKVTEKGKDVELRCDPISGHTALYWYRQSLGQGLEFLIYFQGNSAPDKSGLPSDRFSAERTGGSVSTLTIQRTQQEDSAVYLCASSHQAGANPGNEQFFGPGTRLTVL.

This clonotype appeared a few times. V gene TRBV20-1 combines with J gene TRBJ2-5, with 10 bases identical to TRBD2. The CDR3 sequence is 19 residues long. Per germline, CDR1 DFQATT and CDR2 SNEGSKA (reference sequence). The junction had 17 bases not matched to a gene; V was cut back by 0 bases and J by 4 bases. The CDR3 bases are TGCAGTGCTAGAGATGAGGGAGAAGCGGGGGGGCATTGGGGAGAGACCCAGTACTTC. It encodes CSARDEGEAGGHWGETQYF.

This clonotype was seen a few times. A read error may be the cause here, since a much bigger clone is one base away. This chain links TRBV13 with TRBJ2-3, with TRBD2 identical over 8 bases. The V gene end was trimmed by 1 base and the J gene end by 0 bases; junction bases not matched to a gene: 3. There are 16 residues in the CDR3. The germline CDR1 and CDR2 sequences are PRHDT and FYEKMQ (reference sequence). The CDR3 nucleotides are TGTGCCAGCAGCTTAGCGGCGGGGGGAAGCACAGATACGCAGTATTTT. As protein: CASSLAAGGSTDTQYF.

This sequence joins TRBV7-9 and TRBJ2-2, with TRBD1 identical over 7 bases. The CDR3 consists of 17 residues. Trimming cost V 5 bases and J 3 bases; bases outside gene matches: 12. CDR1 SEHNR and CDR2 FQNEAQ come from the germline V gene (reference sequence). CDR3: CASSGGWDRSDTGELFF. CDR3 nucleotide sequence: TGTGCCAGCAGCGGCGGATGGGACAGATCGGACACCGGGGAGCTGTTTTTT.

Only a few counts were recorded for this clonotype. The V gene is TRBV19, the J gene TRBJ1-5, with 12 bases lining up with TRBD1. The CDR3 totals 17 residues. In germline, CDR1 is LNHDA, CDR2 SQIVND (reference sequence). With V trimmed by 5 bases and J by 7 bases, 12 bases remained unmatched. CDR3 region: CASSPPVGQGAGQPQHF. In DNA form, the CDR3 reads TGTGCCAGTAGTCCCCCGGTGGGACAGGGGGCTGGACAGCCCCAGCATTTT.

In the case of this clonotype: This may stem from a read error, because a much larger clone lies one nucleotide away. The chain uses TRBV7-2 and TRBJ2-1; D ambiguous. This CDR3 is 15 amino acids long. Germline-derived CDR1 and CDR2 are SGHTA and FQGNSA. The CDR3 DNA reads TGTGCCAACAGCTTAAAGCAGGAGATAAACAATGAGCAGTTCTTC. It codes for CANSLKQEINNEQFF.

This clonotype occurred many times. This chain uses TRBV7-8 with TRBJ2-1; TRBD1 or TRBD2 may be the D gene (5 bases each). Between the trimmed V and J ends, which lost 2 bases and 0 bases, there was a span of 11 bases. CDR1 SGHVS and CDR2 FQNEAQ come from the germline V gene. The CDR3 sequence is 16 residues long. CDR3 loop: CASSLTGTSSYNEQFF. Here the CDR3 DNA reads TGTGCCAGCAGCTTAACGGGGACGAGCTCCTACAATGAGCAGTTCTTC.

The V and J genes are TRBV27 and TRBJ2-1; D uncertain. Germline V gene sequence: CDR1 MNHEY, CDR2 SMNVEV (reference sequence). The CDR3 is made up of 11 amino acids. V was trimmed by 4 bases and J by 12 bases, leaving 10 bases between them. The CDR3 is CASSSPSRQFF. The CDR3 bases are TGTGCCAGCAGTTCCCCTAGTCGGCAGTTCTTC.

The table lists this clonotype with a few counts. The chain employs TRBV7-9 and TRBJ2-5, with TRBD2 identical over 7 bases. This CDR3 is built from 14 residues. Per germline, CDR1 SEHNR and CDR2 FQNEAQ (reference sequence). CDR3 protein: CAKARGYDEETQYF. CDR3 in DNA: TGTGCTAAAGCGCGGGGGTATGATGAAGAGACCCAGTACTTC.

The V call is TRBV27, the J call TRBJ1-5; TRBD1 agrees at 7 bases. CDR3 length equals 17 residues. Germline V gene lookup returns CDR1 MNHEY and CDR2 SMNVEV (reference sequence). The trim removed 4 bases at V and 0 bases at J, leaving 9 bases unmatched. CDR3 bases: TGTGCCAGCAGTTCCTATGGACAGGCAGATAGCAATCAGCCCCAGCATTTT. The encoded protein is CASSSYGQADSNQPQHF.

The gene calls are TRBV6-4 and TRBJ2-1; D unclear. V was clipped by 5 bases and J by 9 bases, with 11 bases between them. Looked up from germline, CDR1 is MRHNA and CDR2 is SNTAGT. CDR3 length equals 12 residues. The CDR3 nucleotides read TGTGCCAGCAGTCCCCGTGACTGTGAGCAGTTCTTC. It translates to CASSPRDCEQFF.

The CDR3 DNA is TGTGCCAGCAGTGAGGAAGGCAGTTACGAGCAGTACGTC. It is translated as CASSEEGSYEQYV. The chain carries TRBV2 and TRBJ2-7, with D uncertain. The CDR3 loop spans 13 amino acids. V was shortened by 3 bases and J by 4 bases, with 10 bases between the two germline ends. The germline V gene has CDR1 SNHLY and CDR2 FYNNEI.

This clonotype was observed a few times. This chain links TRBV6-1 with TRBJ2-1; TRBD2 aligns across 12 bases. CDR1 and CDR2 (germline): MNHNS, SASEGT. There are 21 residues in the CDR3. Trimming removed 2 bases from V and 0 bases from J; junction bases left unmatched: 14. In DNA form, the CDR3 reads TGTGCCAGCAGTGAAAGGGGCCGACTAGCGGGGGCCTCTAGCTCCTACAATGAGCAGTTCTTC. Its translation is CASSERGRLAGASSSYNEQFF.